This T cell receptor (beta chain) was identified during a study of cytomegalovirus exposure and HLA in healthy donors. PCR used 60 Vbeta primers and 13 Jbeta primers. TCRdb's copy holds only in-frame clones and misses some; the assay was immunoSEQ multiplex PCR. The sample shows more than 60,000 clones, about four fifths of them seen only once. Germline values: CDR1 SGDLS, CDR2 YYNGEE. The CDR3 totals 13 residues. V was cut by 4 bases and J by 4 bases, with 9 bases left in between. In the case of this clone: Its antigen is unidentified.

Overall study results and limits: It was likely that a cluster of highly shared sequence variants was a sequencing artifact. Per a later analysis, 15,000 to 20,000 TCR beta sequences showed association with HLA alleles at 0.05 false discovery rate.

The sample was PBMCs. The sequence was obtained from a woman aged 40 to 49 in good health and CMV-seropositive. V gene TRBV9 combines with J gene TRBJ1-5, with no clear D. The CDR3 loop is CASSLDYNQPQHF. DNA of the CDR3: TGTGCCAGCAGCCTCGACTATAATCAGCCCCAGCATTTT.